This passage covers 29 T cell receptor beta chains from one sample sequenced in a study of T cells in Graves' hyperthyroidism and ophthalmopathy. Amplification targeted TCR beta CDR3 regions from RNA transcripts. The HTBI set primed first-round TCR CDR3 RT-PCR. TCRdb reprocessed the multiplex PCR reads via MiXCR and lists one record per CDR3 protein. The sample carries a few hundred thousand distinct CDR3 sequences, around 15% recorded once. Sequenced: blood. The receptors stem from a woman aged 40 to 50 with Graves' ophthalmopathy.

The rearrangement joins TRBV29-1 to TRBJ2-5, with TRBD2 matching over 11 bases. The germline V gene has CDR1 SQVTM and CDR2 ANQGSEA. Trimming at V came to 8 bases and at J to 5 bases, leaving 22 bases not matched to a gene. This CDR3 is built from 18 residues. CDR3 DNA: TGCAGCATCCACCCTAGCGGGAGGAATTTGGGGGGTCGGGAGACCCAGTACTTC. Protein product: CSIHPSGRNLGGRETQYF.

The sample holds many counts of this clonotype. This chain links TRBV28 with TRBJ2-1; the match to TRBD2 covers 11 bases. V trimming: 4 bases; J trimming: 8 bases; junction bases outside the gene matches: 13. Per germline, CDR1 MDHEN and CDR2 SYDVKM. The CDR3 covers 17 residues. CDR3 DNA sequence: TGTGCCAGCAGTTATAGCGGGAGGGCTTACTTGGTCTATGAGCAGTTCTTC. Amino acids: CASSYSGRAYLVYEQFF.

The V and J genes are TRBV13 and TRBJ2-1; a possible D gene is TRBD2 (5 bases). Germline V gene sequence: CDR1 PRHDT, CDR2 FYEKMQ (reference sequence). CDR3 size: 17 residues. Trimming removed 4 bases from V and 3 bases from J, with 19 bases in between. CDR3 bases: TGTGCCAGCAGCTCTCAGCTGGCGGGTAACTTCTACAATGAGCAGTTCTTC. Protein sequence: CASSSQLAGNFYNEQFF.

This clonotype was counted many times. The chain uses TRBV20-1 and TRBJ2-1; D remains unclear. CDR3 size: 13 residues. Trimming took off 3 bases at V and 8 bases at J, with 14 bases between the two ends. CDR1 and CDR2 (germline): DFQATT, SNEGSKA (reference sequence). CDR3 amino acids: CSARASPGDEQFF. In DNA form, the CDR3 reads TGCAGTGCTAGGGCGTCCCCTGGGGATGAGCAGTTCTTC.

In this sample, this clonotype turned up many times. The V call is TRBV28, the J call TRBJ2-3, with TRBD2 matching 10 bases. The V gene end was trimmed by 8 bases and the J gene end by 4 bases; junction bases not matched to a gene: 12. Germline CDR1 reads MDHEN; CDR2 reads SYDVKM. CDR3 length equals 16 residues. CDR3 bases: TGTGCCAGCTACCTAGCTAGCGGGAGATTGGCAGATACGCAGTATTTT. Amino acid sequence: CASYLASGRLADTQYF.

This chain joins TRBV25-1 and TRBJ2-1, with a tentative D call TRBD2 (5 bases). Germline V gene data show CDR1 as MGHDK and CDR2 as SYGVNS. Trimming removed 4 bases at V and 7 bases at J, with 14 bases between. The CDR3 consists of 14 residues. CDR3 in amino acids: CASSVLVLSNEQFF. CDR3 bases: TGTGCCAGCAGTGTACTAGTCTTATCGAATGAGCAGTTCTTC.

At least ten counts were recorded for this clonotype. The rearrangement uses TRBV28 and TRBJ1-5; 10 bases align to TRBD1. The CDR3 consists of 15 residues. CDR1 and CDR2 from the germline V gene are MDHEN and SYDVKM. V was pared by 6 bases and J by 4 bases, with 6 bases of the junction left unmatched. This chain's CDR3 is CASSHGQGVNQPQHF. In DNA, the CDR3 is TGTGCCAGCAGCCACGGACAGGGGGTAAATCAGCCCCAGCATTTT.

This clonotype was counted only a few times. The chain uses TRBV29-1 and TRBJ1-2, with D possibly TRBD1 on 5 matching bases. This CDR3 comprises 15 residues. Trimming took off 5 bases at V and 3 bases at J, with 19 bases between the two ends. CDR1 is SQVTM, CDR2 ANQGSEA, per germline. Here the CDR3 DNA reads TGCAGCGTTCCCCGGGGGGGGGGAAGTGACTATGGCTACACCTTC. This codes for CSVPRGGGSDYGYTF.

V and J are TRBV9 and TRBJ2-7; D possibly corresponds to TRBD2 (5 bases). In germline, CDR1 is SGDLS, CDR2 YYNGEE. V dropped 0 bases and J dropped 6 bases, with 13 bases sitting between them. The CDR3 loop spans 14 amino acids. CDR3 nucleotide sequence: TGTGCCAGCAGCGTAGACAGCGGTAGCTCCGAGCAGTACTTC. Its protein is CASSVDSGSSEQYF.

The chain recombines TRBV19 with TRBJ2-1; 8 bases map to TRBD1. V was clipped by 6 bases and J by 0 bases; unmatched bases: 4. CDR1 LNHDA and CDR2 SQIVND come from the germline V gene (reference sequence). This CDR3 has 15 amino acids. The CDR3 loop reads CASSQTGVSYNEQFF. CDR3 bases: TGTGCCAGTAGCCAGACAGGGGTCTCCTACAATGAGCAGTTCTTC. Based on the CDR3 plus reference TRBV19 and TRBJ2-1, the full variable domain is DGGITQSPKYLFRKEGQNVTLSCEQNLNHDAMYWYRQDPGQGLRLIYYSQIVNDFQKGDIAEGYSVSREKKESFPLTVTSAQKNPTAFYLCASSQTGVSYNEQFFGPGTRLTVL.

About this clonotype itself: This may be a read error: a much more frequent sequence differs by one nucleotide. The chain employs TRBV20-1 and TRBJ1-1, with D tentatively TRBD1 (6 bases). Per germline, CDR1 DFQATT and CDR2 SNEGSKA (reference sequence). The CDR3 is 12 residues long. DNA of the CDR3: TGCAGTGCCAACCCCGGGGACACTGAAGCTCTCTTT. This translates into CSANPGDTEALF.

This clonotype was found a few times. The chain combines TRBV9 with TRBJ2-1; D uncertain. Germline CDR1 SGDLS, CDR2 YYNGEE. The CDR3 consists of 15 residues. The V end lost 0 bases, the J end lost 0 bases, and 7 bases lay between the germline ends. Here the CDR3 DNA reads TGTGCCAGCAGCGTAGATGCTTTCTCCTACAATGAGCAGTTCTTC. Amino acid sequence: CASSVDAFSYNEQFF.

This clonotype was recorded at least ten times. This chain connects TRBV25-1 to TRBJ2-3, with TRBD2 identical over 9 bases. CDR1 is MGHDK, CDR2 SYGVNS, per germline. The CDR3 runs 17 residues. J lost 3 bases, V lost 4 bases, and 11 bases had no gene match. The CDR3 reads CASSGPAFAGGTDTQYF. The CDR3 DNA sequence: TGTGCCAGCAGTGGTCCCGCCTTTGCGGGAGGGACAGATACGCAGTATTTT.

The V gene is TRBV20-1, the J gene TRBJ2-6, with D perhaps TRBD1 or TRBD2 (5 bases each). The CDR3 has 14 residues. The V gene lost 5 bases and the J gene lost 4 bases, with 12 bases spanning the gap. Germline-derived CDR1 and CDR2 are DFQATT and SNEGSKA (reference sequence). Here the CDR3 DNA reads TGCAGTGCTTCGAGGGGAACGGGGGCCAACGTCCTGACTTTC. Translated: CSASRGTGANVLTF.

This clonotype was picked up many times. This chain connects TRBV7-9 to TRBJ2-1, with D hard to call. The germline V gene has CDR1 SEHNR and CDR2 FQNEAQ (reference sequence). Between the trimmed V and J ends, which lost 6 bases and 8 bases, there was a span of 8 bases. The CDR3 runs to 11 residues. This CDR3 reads CASSYGDEQFF. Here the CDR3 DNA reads TGTGCCAGCAGTTACGGCGATGAGCAGTTCTTC.

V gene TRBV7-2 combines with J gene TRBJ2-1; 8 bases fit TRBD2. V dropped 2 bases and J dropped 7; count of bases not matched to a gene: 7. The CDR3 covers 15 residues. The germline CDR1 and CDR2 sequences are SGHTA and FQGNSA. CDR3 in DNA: TGTGCCAGCAGCTTATACGGGAGGGCGGGGAATGAGCAGTTCTTC. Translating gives CASSLYGRAGNEQFF.

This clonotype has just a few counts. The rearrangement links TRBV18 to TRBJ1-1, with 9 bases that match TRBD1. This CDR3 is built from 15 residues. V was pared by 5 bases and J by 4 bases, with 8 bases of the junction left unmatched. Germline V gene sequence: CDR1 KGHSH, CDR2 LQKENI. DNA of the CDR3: TGTGCCAGCTCAAAACCGGGACAGGGTATCACTGAAGCTTTCTTT. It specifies CASSKPGQGITEAFF. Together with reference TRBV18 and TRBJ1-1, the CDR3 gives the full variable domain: NAGVMQNPRHLVRRRGQEARLRCSPMKGHSHVYWYRQLPEEGLKFMVYLQKENIIDESGMPKERFSAEFPKEGPSILRIQQVVRGDSAAYFCASSKPGQGITEAFFGQGTRLTVV.

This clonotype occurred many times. The DNA of the CDR3 is TGTGCCAGCAGCGTAGGTCCGGATACCTACAATGAGCAGTTCTTC. Its protein product is CASSVGPDTYNEQFF. V usage is TRBV9 and J usage is TRBJ2-1; D remains ambiguous. The CDR3 contains 15 residues. V was trimmed by 0 bases and J by 2 bases, leaving 9 bases between them. CDR1 SGDLS and CDR2 YYNGEE come from the germline V gene.

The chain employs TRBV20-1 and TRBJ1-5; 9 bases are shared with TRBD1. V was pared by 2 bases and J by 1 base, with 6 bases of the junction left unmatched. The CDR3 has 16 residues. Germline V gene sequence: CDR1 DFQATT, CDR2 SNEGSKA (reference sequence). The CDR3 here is CSARLQGARSNQPQHF. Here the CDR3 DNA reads TGCAGTGCTAGACTACAGGGGGCGCGGAGCAATCAGCCCCAGCATTTT.

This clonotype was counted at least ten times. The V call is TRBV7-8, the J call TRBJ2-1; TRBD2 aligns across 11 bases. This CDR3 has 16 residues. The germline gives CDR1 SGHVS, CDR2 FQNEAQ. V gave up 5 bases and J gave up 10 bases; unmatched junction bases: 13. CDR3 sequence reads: CASSILAGEPWGEQFF. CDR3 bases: TGTGCCAGCAGCATACTAGCGGGGGAACCTTGGGGCGAGCAGTTCTTC.

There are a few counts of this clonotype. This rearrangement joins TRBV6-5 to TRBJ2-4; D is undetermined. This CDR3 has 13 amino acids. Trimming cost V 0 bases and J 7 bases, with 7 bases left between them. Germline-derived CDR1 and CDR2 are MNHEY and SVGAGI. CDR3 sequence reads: CASSYSPNNIQYF. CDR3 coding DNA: TGTGCCAGCAGTTACTCACCAAACAACATTCAGTACTTC.

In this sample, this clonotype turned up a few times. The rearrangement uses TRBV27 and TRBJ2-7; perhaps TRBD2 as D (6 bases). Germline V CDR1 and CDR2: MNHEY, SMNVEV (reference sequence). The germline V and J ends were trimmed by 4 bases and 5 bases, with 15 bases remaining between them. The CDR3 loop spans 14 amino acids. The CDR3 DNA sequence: TGTGCCAGCAGTTGGATGACTAGTATCAACGAGCAGTACTTC. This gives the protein CASSWMTSINEQYF.

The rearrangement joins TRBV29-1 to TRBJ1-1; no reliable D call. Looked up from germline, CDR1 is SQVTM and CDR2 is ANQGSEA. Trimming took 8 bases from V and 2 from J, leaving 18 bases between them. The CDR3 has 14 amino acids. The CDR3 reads CSIAVNPINTEAFF. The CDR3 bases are TGCAGCATCGCGGTAAACCCGATAAACACTGAAGCTTTCTTT.

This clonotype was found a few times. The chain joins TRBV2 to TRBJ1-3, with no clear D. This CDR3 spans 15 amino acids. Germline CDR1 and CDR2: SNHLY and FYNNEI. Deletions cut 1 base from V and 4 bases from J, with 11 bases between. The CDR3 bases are TGTGCCAGCAGTGAAGGTACATCCGGAGGAAACACCATATATTTT. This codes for CASSEGTSGGNTIYF.

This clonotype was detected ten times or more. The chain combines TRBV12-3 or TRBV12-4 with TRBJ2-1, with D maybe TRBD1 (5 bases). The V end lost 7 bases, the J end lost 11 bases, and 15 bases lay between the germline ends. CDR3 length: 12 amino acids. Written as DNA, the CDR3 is TGTGCCAGCACCCTGGGGCCCTATAAGCAGTTCTTC. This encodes CASTLGPYKQFF.

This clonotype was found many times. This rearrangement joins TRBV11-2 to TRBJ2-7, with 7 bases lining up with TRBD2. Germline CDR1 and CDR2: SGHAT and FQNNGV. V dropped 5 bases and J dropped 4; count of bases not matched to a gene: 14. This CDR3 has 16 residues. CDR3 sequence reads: CASSPNAGTTVYEQYF. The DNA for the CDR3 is TGTGCCAGCAGCCCGAACGCCGGGACTACGGTTTACGAGCAGTACTTC.

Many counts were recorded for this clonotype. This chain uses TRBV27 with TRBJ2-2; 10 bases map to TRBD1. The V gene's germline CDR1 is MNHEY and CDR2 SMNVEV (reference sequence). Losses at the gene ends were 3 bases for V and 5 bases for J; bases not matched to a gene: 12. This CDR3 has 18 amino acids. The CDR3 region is CASSFLSAWDRGTGELFF. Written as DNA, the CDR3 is TGTGCCAGCAGTTTCCTCAGCGCATGGGACAGGGGAACCGGGGAGCTGTTTTTT.

The CDR3 DNA sequence: TGTGCCAGCAGCCCCCTGGCGGGGAAGCAGTTCTTC. It translates to CASSPLAGKQFF. V and J are TRBV14 and TRBJ2-1; possible D gene TRBD2, 6 bases. Germline V gene sequence: CDR1 SGHDN, CDR2 FVKESK. The CDR3 spans 12 residues. Trimming removed 4 bases from V and 11 bases from J, with 12 bases in between.

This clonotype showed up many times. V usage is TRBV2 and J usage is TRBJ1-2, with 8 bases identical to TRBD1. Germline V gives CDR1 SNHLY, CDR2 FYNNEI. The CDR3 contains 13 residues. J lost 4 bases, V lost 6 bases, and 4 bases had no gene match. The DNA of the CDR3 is TGTGCCAGCAGAACAGGGGGGTCCTATGGCTACACCTTC. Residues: CASRTGGSYGYTF.